This T cell receptor beta chain was retrieved from a study of Ad26.COV2.S vaccination and SARS-CoV-2 variants. Clones were read by immunoSEQ multiplex PCR, and TCRdb kept only the in-frame ones, dropping some. The sample carries about 470,000 clones, roughly 88% recorded once. Treatment in this sample: some 20 received Ad26.COV2.S at low or high dose, single or two shots; about 5 received placebo; per-sample allocation not given. The investigators took samples on day 63 after the first vaccine or placebo injection. The CDR3 has 16 amino acids. Germline V gene data show CDR1 as LGHDT and CDR2 as YNNKEL (reference sequence). The junction had 8 bases not matched to a gene; V was cut back by 3 bases and J by 4 bases.

This material consisted of peripheral blood, taken in a trial of Ad26.COV2.S vaccine versus placebo. The rearrangement joins TRBV3-1 (or the pseudogene TRBV3-2) to TRBJ2-2; TRBD1 matches at 7 bases. The clonotype comes from a person aged 18 to 59 who received the Ad26.COV2.S COVID-19 vaccine or a placebo. CDR3 DNA: TGTGCCAGCAGCCAGTATCAGGGGGTGAGCACCGGGGAGCTGTTTTTT. Protein sequence: CASSQYQGVSTGELFF.